This T cell receptor (beta chain) was sequenced for a study of T cell changes during pregnancy in multiple sclerosis (dated by TCRdb to about 2019). About the full investigation: In women with multiple sclerosis, the researchers looked at how the T cell repertoire shifted as pregnancy progressed.

The library was prepared using the immunoSEQ multiplex PCR assay. TCRdb limited this immuneACCESS table to in-frame rearrangements with V and J called. A share of clones is missing; checked studies link under half to unresolved V genes, and the rest is unexplained. A total of just over 90,000 clones appear in this sample, roughly nine tenths of them only once. In total, the top ten clones hold 1.5% to 2% of the sample. This clone has more than one count but fewer than ten. Its antigen target is currently unknown. No qualities accompany the bases; no much larger clone lies one base away. V is shortened by 4 bases, J by 6 bases, and the region joining them spans 13 bases. Taken from the germline V gene, the CDR1 and CDR2 loops are MDHEN and SYDVKM. The CDR3, from cysteine to phenylalanine, totals 15 residues. Just the 45-base CDR3 DNA is kept, in frame starting at base 1.

The sequence is built from TRBV28 and TRBJ1-6; there is no confident call for the D gene. Source: peripheral blood, taken after pregnancy. This TCR derives from a female donor in good health, enrolled as a control in a pregnancy study. The sequenced DNA is TGTGCCAGCAGTTCTCTAGACGGATCTAATTCACCCCTCCACTTT. It codes for CASSSLDGSNSPLHF.